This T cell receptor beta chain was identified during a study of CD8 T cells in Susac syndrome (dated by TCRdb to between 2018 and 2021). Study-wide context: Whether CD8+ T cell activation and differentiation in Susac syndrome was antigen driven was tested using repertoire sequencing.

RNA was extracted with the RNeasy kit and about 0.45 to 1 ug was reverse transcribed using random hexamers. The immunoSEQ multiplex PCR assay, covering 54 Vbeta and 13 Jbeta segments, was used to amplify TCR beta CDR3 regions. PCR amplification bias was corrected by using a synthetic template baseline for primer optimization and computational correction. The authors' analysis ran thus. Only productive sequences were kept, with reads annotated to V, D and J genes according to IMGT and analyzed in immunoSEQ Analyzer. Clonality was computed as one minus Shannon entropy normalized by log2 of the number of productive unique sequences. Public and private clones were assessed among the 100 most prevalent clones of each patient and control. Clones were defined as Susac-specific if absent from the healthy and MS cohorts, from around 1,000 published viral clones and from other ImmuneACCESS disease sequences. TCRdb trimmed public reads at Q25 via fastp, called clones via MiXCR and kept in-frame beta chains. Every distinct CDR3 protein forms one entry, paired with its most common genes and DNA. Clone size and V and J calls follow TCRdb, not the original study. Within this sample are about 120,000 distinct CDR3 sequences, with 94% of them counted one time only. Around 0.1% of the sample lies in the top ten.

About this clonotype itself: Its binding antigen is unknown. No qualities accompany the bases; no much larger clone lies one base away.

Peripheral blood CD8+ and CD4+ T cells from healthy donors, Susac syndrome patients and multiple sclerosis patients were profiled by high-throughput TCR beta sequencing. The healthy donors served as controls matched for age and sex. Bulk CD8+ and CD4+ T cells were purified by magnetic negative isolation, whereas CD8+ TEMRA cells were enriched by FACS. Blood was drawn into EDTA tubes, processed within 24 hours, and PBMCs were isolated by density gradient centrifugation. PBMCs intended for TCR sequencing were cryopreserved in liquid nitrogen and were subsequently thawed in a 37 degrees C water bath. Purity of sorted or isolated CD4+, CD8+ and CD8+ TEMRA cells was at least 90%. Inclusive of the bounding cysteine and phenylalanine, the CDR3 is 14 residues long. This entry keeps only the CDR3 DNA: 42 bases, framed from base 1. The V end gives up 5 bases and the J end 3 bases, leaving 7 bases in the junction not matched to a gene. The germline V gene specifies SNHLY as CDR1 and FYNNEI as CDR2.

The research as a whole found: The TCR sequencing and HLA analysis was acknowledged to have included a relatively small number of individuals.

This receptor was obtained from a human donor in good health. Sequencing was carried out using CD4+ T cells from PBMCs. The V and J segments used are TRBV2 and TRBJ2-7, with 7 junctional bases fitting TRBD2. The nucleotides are TGTGCCAGCAGTAACGGGGGGTTGGACTACGAGCAGTACTTC. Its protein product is CASSNGGLDYEQYF.